Shown below are 11 T cell receptor beta chains from a single sample sequenced in a study of T cells after yellow fever vaccination. TCRdb passed the 5' RACE reads through MiXCR, listing each CDR3 protein once. This sample has tens of thousands of distinct CDR3 sequences, with approximately 4.9% found just once. Sequencing was performed on PBMCs, either bulk or a sorted T-cell subset (CD4+, CD8+, memory, or dextramer-sorted; not recorded which), taken on the day of the yellow fever booster vaccination. These receptors all stem from a man between 18 and 29 years old who received the YFV17D yellow fever vaccine.

This clonotype was seen ten or more times. The J gene is TRBJ2-1, the V gene TRBV25-1; D unresolved. Germline V gene data show CDR1 as MGHDK and CDR2 as SYGVNS. V shed 4 bases and J shed 0 bases, with 13 bases lying between them. The CDR3 sequence is 16 residues long. The CDR3 reads CASSGGETSSYNEQFF. CDR3 bases: TGTGCCAGCAGTGGCGGCGAAACCAGCTCCTACAATGAGCAGTTCTTC. The full variable domain, rest sourced from reference TRBV25-1 and TRBJ2-1, is EADIYQTPRYLVIGTGKKITLECSQTMGHDKMYWYQQDPGMELHLIHYSYGVNSTEKGDLSSESTVSRIRTEHFPLTLESARPSHTSQYLCASSGGETSSYNEQFFGPGTRLTVL.

This clonotype showed up many times. The J gene is TRBJ2-7, the V gene TRBV29-1; perhaps TRBD1 as D (5 bases). Germline loops: CDR1 SQVTM, CDR2 ANQGSEA. This CDR3 comprises 12 residues. V lost 1 base and J lost 3, with 7 bases in between. The CDR3 sequence is CSVEVQDYEQYF. The CDR3 bases are TGCAGCGTTGAAGTACAGGACTACGAGCAGTACTTC.

This clonotype was seen repeatedly, ten times or more. V and J are TRBV29-1 and TRBJ1-1; weak D call: TRBD1 (5 bases). The CDR3 has 15 amino acids. Germline V CDR1 and CDR2: SQVTM, ANQGSEA. V was clipped by 6 bases and J by 0 bases, with 17 bases between them. Written as DNA, the CDR3 is TGCAGCGTAGCCGCGGGGTGGGGGATGAACACTGAAGCTTTCTTT. Translating it yields CSVAAGWGMNTEAFF.

The table lists this clonotype with many counts. The CDR3 sequence is CASSPKFRVGNEQFF. The CDR3 DNA sequence: TGTGCCAGCAGCCCGAAGTTCAGGGTTGGGAATGAGCAGTTCTTC. The chain employs TRBV7-9 and TRBJ2-1; D may be TRBD1 (5 bases). Germline V gene sequence: CDR1 SEHNR, CDR2 FQNEAQ (reference sequence). Trimming removed 5 bases from V and 7 bases from J, with 18 bases in between. The CDR3 is made up of 15 amino acids.

This clonotype was observed many times. The V call is TRBV7-2, the J call TRBJ2-7; 9 positions match TRBD1. The CDR3 is made up of 15 amino acids. J gave up 4 bases and V 4 bases, and 8 bases lay outside the gene matches. Per the germline V gene, CDR1 is SGHTA and CDR2 is FQGNSA. Here the CDR3 DNA reads TGTGCCAGCAGCTGGTCCGGGACAGGGTCATACGAGCAGTACTTC. This translates into CASSWSGTGSYEQYF.

The V gene is TRBV4-2, the J gene TRBJ1-1; a possible D gene is TRBD1 (6 bases). With 0 bases removed from V and 3 bases from J, the gap between germline ends came to 11 bases. The germline V gene has CDR1 LGHNA and CDR2 YNFKEQ. This CDR3 is 15 amino acids long. This chain's CDR3 is CASSQEPGVHTEAFF. CDR3 DNA sequence: TGTGCCAGCAGCCAAGAACCAGGGGTCCACACTGAAGCTTTCTTT.

This clonotype was picked up many times. The chain couples TRBV20-1 to TRBJ2-5; possible D gene TRBD1, 6 bases. V lost 3 bases and J lost 1, with 12 bases in between. CDR1 is DFQATT and CDR2 is SNEGSKA in the germline V gene (reference sequence). This CDR3 is built from 14 residues. CDR3 DNA sequence: TGCAGTGCTAGGGGGACACCCAGCCAAGAGACCCAGTACTTC. It translates to CSARGTPSQETQYF.

Many counts were recorded for this clonotype. The chain carries TRBV5-1 and TRBJ1-5, with TRBD1 matching over 9 bases. V trimming: 4 bases; J trimming: 5 bases; junction bases outside the gene matches: 7. The V gene's germline CDR1 is SGHRS and CDR2 YFSETQ. This CDR3 is built from 15 residues. DNA for the CDR3: TGCGCCAGCAGCCTGGACAGGGGAGGCGATCAGCCCCAGCATTTT. As protein: CASSLDRGGDQPQHF.

This clonotype was seen ten or more times. The chain uses TRBV3-1 and TRBJ2-1, with D maybe TRBD2 (6 bases). Germline values: CDR1 LGHDT, CDR2 YNNKEL (reference sequence). V lost 5 bases, J lost 4 bases, and 9 bases lay in between. The CDR3 has 13 residues. This CDR3 is CASSDGGYNEQFF. CDR3 nucleotide sequence: TGTGCCAGCAGCGACGGGGGATACAATGAGCAGTTCTTC.

This clonotype was recorded a few times. The gene calls are TRBV7-9 and TRBJ2-2; 8 bases are shared with TRBD1. CDR1 is SEHNR, CDR2 FQNEAQ, per germline (reference sequence). The ends lost 5 bases at V and 4 bases at J; junction bases unmatched: 6. The CDR3 consists of 15 residues. Here the CDR3 reads CASSPGQASTGELFF. The CDR3 DNA reads TGTGCCAGCAGCCCGGGACAGGCCTCCACCGGGGAGCTGTTTTTT.

The table lists this clonotype with a few counts. The V and J genes are TRBV29-1 and TRBJ1-6, with D perhaps matching TRBD1 (6 bases). V shed 7 bases and J shed 8 bases, with 15 bases lying between them. Germline assignment: CDR1 SQVTM and CDR2 ANQGSEA. The CDR3 spans 13 residues. CDR3 DNA: TGCAGCGCTACTACAGGGAGTTATTCACCCCTCCACTTT. It translates to CSATTGSYSPLHF.